The T cell receptor beta chain under discussion was sequenced for a study of regulatory T cells in long-lasting Graves disease. Indicated time point: newly diagnosed GD, antithyroid drugs for less than 3 months. There was RNA extracted from PBMCs, and the TCR library was made from it. This clonotype was counted many times. The CDR3 consists of 15 residues. With V trimmed by 3 bases and J by 5 bases, 6 bases remained unmatched. CDR1 MNHEY and CDR2 SVGEGT come from the germline V gene. CDR3 regions were amplified by Arm-PCR using iRepertoire HTBI primers to build TCR beta libraries. TCRdb ran MiXCR on the multiplex PCR reads and lists one entry per CDR3 protein. Of roughly 610,000 distinct CDR3 sequences in the sample, roughly 15% are singletons; the top ten hold around 19%. This sample also belongs to another study, concerning T cells in Graves' hyperthyroidism and ophthalmopathy.

The sequencing here drew on peripheral blood mononuclear cells (PBMCs), taken at new diagnosis, from a patient treated with antithyroid drugs. The receptor was isolated from a young woman with Graves disease. This chain links TRBV6-2 or TRBV6-3 with TRBJ2-1; 8 nucleotides line up with TRBD2. The CDR3 DNA reads as TGTGCCAGCAGTTATGCGGCGGGAGGTCACAATGAGCAGTTCTTC. Residues: CASSYAAGGHNEQFF.